This passage covers 25 T cell receptor beta chains from one sample sequenced in a study of beta chain features in type 1 diabetes. Study-wide points: Moderately but significantly shorter TCRB CDR3s were found in Type 1 diabetes patients in all four CD4+ subsets.

Expressed TCRB transcripts were sequenced, since all the RNA that had been isolated was reverse transcribed. Data came from immunoSEQ multiplex PCR; TCRdb stores just in-frame clones and leaves some out. The sample carries fewer than 300,000 clones, under 13% recorded once. These TCRs' antigens remain unknown. The sequenced sample consisted of naive CD4+ T cells from blood. The receptor set was obtained from a man younger than 45 with type 1 diabetes.

DNA of the CDR3: TGTGCCAGCAGTGGGGCCCGCCGCTACGAGCAGTACTTC. Its protein product is CASSGARRYEQYF. The V call is TRBV6-6, the J call TRBJ2-7; tentative D call: TRBD1 (5 bases). The CDR3 covers 13 residues. V lost 5 bases and J 3 bases, leaving 11 bases between the germline ends. The germline gives CDR1 MNHNY, CDR2 SVGAGI (reference sequence).

This clone has more than one count but fewer than ten. The J gene is TRBJ2-1, the V gene TRBV9, with 8 bases fitting TRBD2. Per germline, CDR1 SGDLS and CDR2 YYNGEE. The V segment lost 3 bases and the J segment 2 bases; nucleotides outside the gene matches: 7. The CDR3 covers 16 residues. In nucleotides, the CDR3 is TGTGCCAGCAGCGCCACCGGGGGGGCCCCCTACAATGAGCAGTTCTTC. This sequence encodes CASSATGGAPYNEQFF.

This clone was detected a few times. The same CDR3 is also encoded by other DNA sequences in this sample. The chain is built from TRBV7-3 and TRBJ2-3; D ambiguous. V was pared by 3 bases and J by 2 bases, with 6 bases between. CDR1 SGHTA and CDR2 FQGTGA come from the germline V gene. CDR3 size: 13 residues. The DNA of the CDR3 is TGTGCCAGCAGCTTGACTCCCACAGATACGCAGTATTTT. Its translation: CASSLTPTDTQYF.

V gene TRBV7-8 combines with J gene TRBJ1-2; D unclear. The V and J ends lost 1 base and 7 bases respectively, with 7 bases between them. Germline V gene lookup returns CDR1 SGHVS and CDR2 FQNEAQ. The CDR3 sequence is 12 residues long. Here the CDR3 reads CASSLVAGGYTF. In DNA form, the CDR3 reads TGTGCCAGCAGCTTAGTAGCGGGTGGCTACACCTTC.

A word on this clone: A junction end diverges from the germline sequence, so it may reflect a read error. The rearrangement joins TRBV7-2 to TRBJ2-3; possible D gene TRBD2, 5 bases. Per germline, CDR1 SGHTA and CDR2 FQGNSA. CDR3 length: 12 amino acids. This chain's CDR3 is CASSPGLFAYTF. In nucleotides, the CDR3 is TGTGCCAGCAGCCCCGGACTGTTCGCCTATACTTTT.

In this sample, this clone turned up a few times. The rearrangement uses TRBV4-3 and TRBJ2-3; 11 nucleotides align to TRBD2. The ends lost 4 bases at V and 0 bases at J; junction bases unmatched: 3. The CDR3 extends over 16 amino acids. CDR1 LGHNA and CDR2 YSLEER come from the germline V gene. CDR3 residues: CASSRRTSGSTDTQYF. The CDR3 nucleotides are TGCGCCAGCAGCCGCCGGACTAGCGGGAGCACAGATACGCAGTATTTT.

The CDR3 sequence: CASSFVRRSPLHF. The CDR3 bases are TGTGCCAGCAGTTTTGTCCGTAGATCACCCCTCCACTTT. V gene TRBV11-1 combines with J gene TRBJ1-6; D uncertain. The CDR3 spans 13 residues. Germline CDR1 and CDR2: SGHAT and FQDESV (reference sequence). Trimming shortened V by 6 bases and J by 10 bases, and 13 bases separated the two germline ends.

The V call is TRBV25-1, the J call TRBJ2-3, with a weak D call TRBD2 (5 bases). Per the germline V gene, CDR1 is MGHDK and CDR2 is SYGVNS. Trimming left V 3 bases short and J 2 bases short, with 9 bases between. This CDR3 has 14 residues. CDR3 loop: CASSERTHTDTQYF. The CDR3 DNA sequence: TGTGCCAGCAGTGAGAGGACTCACACAGATACGCAGTATTTT.

This clone turned up a few times. The chain uses TRBV30 and TRBJ2-7; D perhaps matches TRBD2 (6 bases). This CDR3 contains 12 residues. Germline V gene sequence: CDR1 GTSNPN, CDR2 SVGIG (reference sequence). V lost 4 bases, J lost 6 bases, and 13 bases lay in between. CDR3 protein: CAWKTGVREQYF. In DNA form, the CDR3 reads TGTGCCTGGAAAACGGGGGTTCGCGAGCAGTACTTC.

This clone showed up just a few times. The CDR3 region is CASSLTSPSTDTQYF. CDR3 in DNA: TGCGCCAGCAGCTTAACTAGCCCTAGCACAGATACGCAGTATTTT. The V call is TRBV5-1, the J call TRBJ2-3, with a tentative D call TRBD2 (6 bases). V was shortened by 2 bases and J by 0 bases, with 10 bases between the two germline ends. From germline, CDR1 is SGHRS and CDR2 YFSETQ. CDR3 size: 15 residues.

CDR3 DNA sequence: TGTGCCAGCAGTGAAGGTACGGGGGACAATCAGCCCCAGCATTTT. Translation: CASSEGTGDNQPQHF. The chain combines TRBV25-1 with TRBJ1-5; tentative D call: TRBD1 (5 bases). The V end was cut by 2 bases, the J end by 3 bases, with 11 bases between. The CDR3 is 15 residues long. Germline assignment: CDR1 MGHDK and CDR2 SYGVNS. Filled out from reference TRBV25-1 and TRBJ1-5, the complete variable domain reads EADIYQTPRYLVIGTGKKITLECSQTMGHDKMYWYQQDPGMELHLIHYSYGVNSTEKGDLSSESTVSRIRTEHFPLTLESARPSHTSQYLCASSEGTGDNQPQHFGDGTRLSIL.

In this sample, this clone turned up a few times. The gene calls are TRBV5-4 and TRBJ2-5, with a weak D call TRBD1 (6 bases). CDR3 length: 15 residues. Trimming stripped 3 bases from V and 4 bases from J, with 16 bases between. Germline assignment: CDR1 SGHNT and CDR2 YYREEE (reference sequence). The CDR3 bases are TGTGCCAGCAGCTATTTGGAGCAGGGGAGAGAGACCCAGTACTTC. It yields the protein CASSYLEQGRETQYF.

This clone was counted only a few times. This chain uses TRBV7-9 with TRBJ1-1; 7 bases align to TRBD1. V lost 5 bases to trimming and J lost 11 bases; unmatched junction nucleotides: 8. Germline V gene data show CDR1 as SEHNR and CDR2 as FQNEAQ (reference sequence). This CDR3 is 12 amino acids long. CDR3 DNA: TGTGCCAGCAGCCCGAGGGACAGTCGGGCTTTCTTT. It codes for CASSPRDSRAFF.

This clone was counted only a few times. V and J are TRBV6-6 and TRBJ1-6; a possible D gene is TRBD1 (5 bases). V lost 5 bases and J 10 bases, leaving 18 bases between the germline ends. CDR3 length: 15 amino acids. Germline V gives CDR1 MNHNY, CDR2 SVGAGI (reference sequence). The CDR3 DNA follows: TGTGCCAGCAGTCGGGGGGGGATGGGGTTGTCACCCCTCCACTTT. Amino acids: CASSRGGMGLSPLHF.

In its sample, this clone was seen a few times. The V and J genes are TRBV2 and TRBJ1-2; D call uncertain. V lost 7 bases and J lost 8, with 14 bases in between. The CDR3 has 12 residues. Per germline, CDR1 SNHLY and CDR2 FYNNEI. The CDR3 DNA reads as TGTGCCAGCATCCGACTGCGACTCGGCTACACCTTC. It codes for CASIRLRLGYTF.

The rearrangement joins TRBV4-2 to TRBJ2-3; 9 bases are shared with TRBD2. Germline CDR1 reads LGHNA; CDR2 reads YNFKEQ. The CDR3 covers 20 residues. Germline trimming cut 4 bases from V and 6 bases from J; bases unmatched to any gene: 23. The CDR3 DNA is TGTGCCAGCAGCCCCCTCGGTCAGCGGGGGGCCACATACTTCACGGATACGCAGTATTTT. Its translation: CASSPLGQRGATYFTDTQYF.

This clone was seen only a few times. This CDR3 is CATRLAGALGEQFF. DNA of the CDR3: TGTGCCACACGACTAGCGGGGGCCCTAGGGGAGCAGTTCTTC. The chain uses TRBV10-3 and TRBJ2-1, with 12 bases identical to TRBD2. J lost 10 bases, V lost 10 bases, and 11 bases had no gene match. This CDR3 is 14 amino acids long. The V gene's germline CDR1 is ENHRY and CDR2 SYGVKD.

This clone was observed a few times. This chain connects TRBV6-5 to TRBJ2-7, with a weak D call TRBD1 (6 bases). This CDR3 spans 14 amino acids. Trimming shortened V by 4 bases and J by 5 bases, and 15 bases separated the two germline ends. Germline CDR1 reads MNHEY; CDR2 reads SVGAGI. The CDR3 is CASSSYRVVHEQYF. In DNA form, the CDR3 reads TGTGCCAGCAGTTCTTACAGGGTGGTCCACGAGCAGTACTTC.

The rearrangement uses TRBV4-2 and TRBJ2-5; D unclear. Looked up from germline, CDR1 is LGHNA and CDR2 is YNFKEQ. This CDR3 contains 15 residues. Trimming cost V 0 bases and J 2 bases, with 10 bases left between them. The CDR3 DNA is TGTGCCAGCAGCCAAGATTGGGCTACACAAGAGACCCAGTACTTC. The encoded protein is CASSQDWATQETQYF.

This clone was observed a few times. The rearrangement joins TRBV14 to TRBJ1-2, with 7 bases that match TRBD1. The CDR3 contains 13 residues. Germline loops: CDR1 SGHDN, CDR2 FVKESK. Trimming cost V 4 bases and J 3 bases; bases outside gene matches: 2. Here the CDR3 DNA reads TGTGCCAGCAGCCGCGGGACAGACTATGGCTACACCTTC. It specifies CASSRGTDYGYTF. The whole variable domain, filled in from reference TRBV14 and TRBJ1-2, reads EAGVTQFPSHSVIEKGQTVTLRCDPISGHDNLYWYRRVMGKEIKFLLHFVKESKQDESGMPNNRFLAERTGGTYSTLKVQPAELEDSGVYFCASSRGTDYGYTFGSGTRLTVV.

This clone was seen a handful of times. This chain uses TRBV28 with TRBJ1-2; D gene ambiguous. V was clipped by 8 bases and J by 2 bases, with 9 bases between them. Germline V gives CDR1 MDHEN, CDR2 SYDVKM. The CDR3 spans 12 residues. The CDR3 spells CASRGSNYGYTF. The CDR3 region has the DNA TGTGCCAGCCGGGGATCCAACTATGGCTACACCTTC.

This clone was picked up a small number of times. The chain recombines TRBV29-1 with TRBJ1-2, with D maybe TRBD1 (6 bases). V lost 6 bases, J lost 4 bases, and 15 bases lay in between. The germline CDR1 and CDR2 sequences are SQVTM and ANQGSEA. The CDR3 runs to 13 residues. The CDR3 DNA reads TGCAGCGTAAGGACAGCTTTAACCTATGGCTACACCTTC. This codes for CSVRTALTYGYTF.

V and J are TRBV7-9 and TRBJ2-4; 9 bases are a match to TRBD1. Germline CDR1 reads SEHNR; CDR2 reads FQNEAQ (reference sequence). This CDR3 region has 17 residues. V gave up 3 bases and J gave up 1 base; unmatched junction bases: 7. The CDR3 region has the DNA TGTGCCAGCAGCTTCGGGACAGGGAGCCTCGCCAAAAACATTCAGTACTTC. Translating gives CASSFGTGSLAKNIQYF.

This clone was detected only a few times. The chain links TRBV7-2 to TRBJ2-5, with 8 bases that match TRBD1. The CDR3 consists of 15 residues. The J segment lost 5 bases and the V segment lost 4 bases, leaving 9 bases of the junction unmatched. Germline loops: CDR1 SGHTA, CDR2 FQGNSA. CDR3 in amino acids: CASSSPRGPMETQYF. In DNA form, the CDR3 reads TGTGCCAGCAGCTCCCCCAGGGGGCCTATGGAGACCCAGTACTTC.

This clone was observed a handful of times. The chain combines TRBV10-3 with TRBJ2-5, with 12 nucleotides matching TRBD2. V lost 10 bases, J lost 2 bases, and 2 bases stayed unmatched. Germline assignment: CDR1 ENHRY and CDR2 SYGVKD. The CDR3 spans 13 residues. CDR3 nucleotide sequence: TGTGCCACAGGACTAGCGGGGCAAGAGACCCAGTACTTC. Amino acids: CATGLAGQETQYF.